The T cell receptor (beta chain) described here comes from a study of blood T cells in healthy people across ages. Study-wide results and caveats: As age increased, TCR beta diversity per million T cells fell in a roughly linear fashion. With naive T cell percentage, TCR beta diversity showed a strong correlation.

The second PCR ran about 6 to 11 cycles with a sample-barcoded 5' primer and J-beta primers. From each sample, at least 2.5 million paired-end reads containing CDR3 were obtained. MiXCR was run by TCRdb on the 5' RACE reads, yielding one entry per CDR3 protein. The repertoire has fewer than 800,000 distinct CDR3 sequences, about half of them found once; the top ten carry 30% to 40%. CDR3 length equals 14 residues. Per the germline V gene, CDR1 is ENHRY and CDR2 is SYGVKD. Trimming took 10 bases from V and 2 from J, leaving 16 bases between them. Of note for this clonotype: Its antigen is not identified.

Sequencing used blood. This clonotype was obtained from a woman in her sixties in good health. V and J are TRBV10-3 and TRBJ2-3, with D possibly TRBD1 on 7 matching bases. The CDR3 is CATQPGGYTDTQYF. The CDR3 DNA sequence: TGTGCCACCCAACCAGGGGGGTACACAGATACGCAGTATTTT.